This T cell receptor beta chain is drawn from a study of cytomegalovirus exposure and HLA in healthy donors. The germline V gene encodes CDR1 SGHTA and CDR2 FQGNSA. This CDR3 region has 13 residues. The V segment lost 4 bases and the J segment 4 bases; nucleotides outside the gene matches: 3. The PCR was carried out with 60 Vbeta primers and 13 Jbeta primers. Method: immunoSEQ multiplex PCR; TCRdb's copy keeps in-frame clones and lacks some. Here the sample spans about 100,000 clones, 65% to 75% being singletons. The chain recombines TRBV7-2 with TRBJ1-2; the match to TRBD1 covers 7 bases. The specimen sequenced was PBMCs. This TCR derives from a woman aged 18-29 years in good health and CMV-seropositive. For the CDR3, the DNA is TGTGCCAGCAGCTCAGGGGGTGGCTATGGCTACACCTTC. This encodes CASSSGGGYGYTF.